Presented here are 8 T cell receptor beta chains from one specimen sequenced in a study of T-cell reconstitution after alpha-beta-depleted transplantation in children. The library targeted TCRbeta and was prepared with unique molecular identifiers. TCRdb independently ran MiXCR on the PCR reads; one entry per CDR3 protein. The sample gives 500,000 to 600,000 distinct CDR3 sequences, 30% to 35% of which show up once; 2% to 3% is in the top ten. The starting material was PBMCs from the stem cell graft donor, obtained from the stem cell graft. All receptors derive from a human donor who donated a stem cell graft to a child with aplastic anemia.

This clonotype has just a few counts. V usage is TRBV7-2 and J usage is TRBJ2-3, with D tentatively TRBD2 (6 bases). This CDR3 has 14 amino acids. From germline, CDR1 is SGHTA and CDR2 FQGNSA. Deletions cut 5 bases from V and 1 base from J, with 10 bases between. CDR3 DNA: TGTGCCAGCAGCCCGGGACTTGGCACAGATACGCAGTATTTT. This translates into CASSPGLGTDTQYF.

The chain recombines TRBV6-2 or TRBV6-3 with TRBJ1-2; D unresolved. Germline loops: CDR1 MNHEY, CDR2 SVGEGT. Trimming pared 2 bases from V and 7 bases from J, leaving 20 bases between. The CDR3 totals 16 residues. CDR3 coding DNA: TGTGCCAGCAGTTACCAAGGTAGCCTCGGGATCCGTGGCTACACCTTC. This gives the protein CASSYQGSLGIRGYTF.

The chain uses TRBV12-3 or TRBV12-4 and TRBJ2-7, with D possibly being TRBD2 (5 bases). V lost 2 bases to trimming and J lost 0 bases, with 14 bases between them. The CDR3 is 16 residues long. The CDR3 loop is CASSLSGWYGSYEQYF. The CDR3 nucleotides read TGTGCCAGCAGTTTAAGCGGTTGGTACGGCTCCTACGAGCAGTACTTC.

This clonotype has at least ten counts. CDR3 residues: CSVARGRGELFF. The DNA of the CDR3 is TGCAGCGTTGCAAGGGGGCGCGGGGAGCTGTTTTTT. The gene calls are TRBV29-1 and TRBJ2-2; 7 nucleotides align to TRBD1. CDR3 size: 12 residues. After removal of 4 bases from V and 7 bases from J, the junction contained 3 bases not matched to a gene. CDR1 SQVTM and CDR2 ANQGSEA come from the germline V gene.

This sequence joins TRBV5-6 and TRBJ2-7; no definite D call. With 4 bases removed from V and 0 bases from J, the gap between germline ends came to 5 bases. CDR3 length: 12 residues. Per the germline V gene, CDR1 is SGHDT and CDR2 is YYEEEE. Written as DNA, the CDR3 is TGTGCCAGCAGCGTCCACTCCTACGAGCAGTACTTC. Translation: CASSVHSYEQYF.

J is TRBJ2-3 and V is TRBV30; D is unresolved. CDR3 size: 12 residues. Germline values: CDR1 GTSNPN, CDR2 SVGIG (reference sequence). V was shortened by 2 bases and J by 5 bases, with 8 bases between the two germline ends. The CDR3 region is CAWSHSGDTQYF. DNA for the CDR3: TGTGCCTGGAGTCATTCAGGAGATACGCAGTATTTT.

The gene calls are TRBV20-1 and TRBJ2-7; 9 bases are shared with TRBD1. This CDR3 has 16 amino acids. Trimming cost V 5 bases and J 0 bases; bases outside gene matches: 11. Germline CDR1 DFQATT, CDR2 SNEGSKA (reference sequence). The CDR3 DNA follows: TGCAGTGCTCCAGGACAGGGGAGATGGCGCTCCTACGAGCAGTACTTC. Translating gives CSAPGQGRWRSYEQYF.

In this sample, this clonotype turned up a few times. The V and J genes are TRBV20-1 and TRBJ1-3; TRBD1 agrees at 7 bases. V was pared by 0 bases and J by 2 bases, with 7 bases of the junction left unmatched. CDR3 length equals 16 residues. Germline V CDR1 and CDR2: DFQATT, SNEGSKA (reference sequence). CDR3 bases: TGCAGTGCTAGAGATCAAGGGGGCCATACTGGAAACACCATATATTTT. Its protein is CSARDQGGHTGNTIYF.